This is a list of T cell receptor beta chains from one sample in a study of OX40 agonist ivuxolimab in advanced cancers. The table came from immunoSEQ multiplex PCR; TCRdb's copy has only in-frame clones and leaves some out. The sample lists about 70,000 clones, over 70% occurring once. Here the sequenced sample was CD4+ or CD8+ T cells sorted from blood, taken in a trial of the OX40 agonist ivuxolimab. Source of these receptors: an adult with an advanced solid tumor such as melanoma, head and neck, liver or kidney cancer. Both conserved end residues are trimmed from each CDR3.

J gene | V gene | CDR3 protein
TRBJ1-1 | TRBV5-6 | ASSPGHPPAF
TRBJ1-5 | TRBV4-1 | ASSPEGGARNQPQH
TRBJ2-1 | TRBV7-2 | ASSQAEYNEQF
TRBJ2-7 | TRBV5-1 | ASSLALNREQY
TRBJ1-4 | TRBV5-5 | ASSWGREEKLF
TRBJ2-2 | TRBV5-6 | ASRGWDTGELF
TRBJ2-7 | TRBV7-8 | ASSTRDYHYEQY
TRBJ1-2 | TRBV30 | AWRTGRRYGYT
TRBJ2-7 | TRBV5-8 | ASSLRTGASSYEQY
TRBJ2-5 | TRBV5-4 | ASSPQSFQETQY
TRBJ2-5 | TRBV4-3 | ASGQGRAGGVQETQY
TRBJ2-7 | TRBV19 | ASSIVGTRLYEQY
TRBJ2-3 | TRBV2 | ATRGDTDTQY
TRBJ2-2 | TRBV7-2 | ASSPLGTGELF
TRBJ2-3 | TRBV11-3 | ASSLLLGGLTSTDTQY
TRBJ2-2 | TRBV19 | ASRPGDAIP
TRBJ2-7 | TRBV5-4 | ASSLRQGAYEQY
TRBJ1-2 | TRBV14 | ASSQDSGSYYGYT
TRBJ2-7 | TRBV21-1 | ASSKEETSATYEQY
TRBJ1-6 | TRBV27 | ASSLWQPGFPLH
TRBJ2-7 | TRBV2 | ASTQEGFDQY
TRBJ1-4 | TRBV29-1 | SALDTGGSEKLF
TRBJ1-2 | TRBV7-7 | ASSRDSPDYGYT
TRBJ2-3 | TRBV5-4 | ASSSGQSRSTDTQY
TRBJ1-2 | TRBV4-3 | ASSPRQGDGYT
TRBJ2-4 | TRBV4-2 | ASSQGSGGDIQY